One and the same sample provided the 10 T cell receptor beta chains below, sequenced in a study of blood T cell repertoires in COVID-19. Sequencing was performed with immunoSEQ multiplex PCR; in TCRdb, only in-frame clones are kept and a portion is missing. This sample has 250,000 to 300,000 clones, with about 93% found just once. Sequencing was performed on PBMCs or T cells enriched from blood (not recorded which). The source of these receptors is a woman aged 30 to 39 who had recovered from COVID-19.

The rearrangement links TRBV5-1 to TRBJ1-2; possible D gene TRBD1, 6 bases. Germline CDR1 and CDR2: SGHRS and YFSETQ. The V end lost 1 base, the J end lost 7 bases, and 14 bases lay between the germline ends. The CDR3 consists of 14 residues. The CDR3, as DNA: TGCGCCAGCAGCTTGAGTCTGGGGGCGGGTGGCTACACCTTC. It is translated as CASSLSLGAGGYTF. The full variable domain, in which reference TRBV5-1 and TRBJ1-2 provide the parts outside the CDR3, is KAGVTQTPRYLIKTRGQQVTLSCSPISGHRSVSWYQQTPGQGLQFLFEYFSETQRNKGNFPGRFSGRQFSNSRSEMNVSTLELGDSALYLCASSLSLGAGGYTFGSGTRLTVV.

The rearrangement links TRBV27 to TRBJ2-1; 16 bases are a match to TRBD2. V gave up 5 bases and J gave up 9 bases; unmatched junction bases: 4. This CDR3 is 15 amino acids long. Germline CDR1 reads MNHEY; CDR2 reads SMNVEV (reference sequence). CDR3: CASSPGTSGRGEQFF. The CDR3 nucleotides read TGTGCCAGCAGTCCAGGGACTAGCGGGAGGGGTGAGCAGTTCTTC.

The J gene is TRBJ2-2, the V gene TRBV5-4; 9 nucleotides match TRBD2. The V gene's germline CDR1 is SGHNT and CDR2 YYREEE (reference sequence). CDR3 length equals 17 residues. The ends lost 4 bases at V and 5 bases at J; junction bases unmatched: 12. CDR3 DNA sequence: TGTGCCAGCAGCCTGCCAAGTAGCGGGAGATGGACCGGGGAGCTGTTTTTT. The encoded protein is CASSLPSSGRWTGELFF.

This chain uses TRBV7-8 with TRBJ2-7, with 13 bases lining up with TRBD2. The CDR3 is 18 amino acids. Trimming at V came to 5 bases and at J to 3 bases, leaving 13 bases not matched to a gene. CDR1 is SGHVS and CDR2 is FQNEAQ in the germline V gene. For the CDR3, the DNA is TGTGCCAGCAGCCGCTTAGTCGGGACTAGCGGGGATCGCTACGAGCAGTACTTC. It codes for CASSRLVGTSGDRYEQYF.

The V gene is TRBV28, the J gene TRBJ1-6, with D tentatively TRBD1 (6 bases). The CDR3 spans 13 residues. Trimming removed 10 bases at V and 8 bases at J, with 15 bases between. Per the germline V gene, CDR1 is MDHEN and CDR2 is SYDVKM. CDR3 DNA sequence: TGTGCCATCTCTACAGGGCCCTATTCACCCCTCCACTTT. It yields the protein CAISTGPYSPLHF.

This chain links TRBV10-1 with TRBJ1-1; 7 nucleotides agree with TRBD1. Germline CDR1 is WNHNN and CDR2 is SYGVQD (reference sequence). The CDR3 sequence is 14 residues long. J gave up 1 base and V 6 bases, and 5 bases lay outside the gene matches. Here the CDR3 DNA reads TGCGCCAGCAGACAGGGGCGCAAGAACACTGAAGCTTTCTTT. It codes for CASRQGRKNTEAFF.

This clone was counted between two and nine times. At one end, the junction sequence differs from germline, possibly due to a read error. The chain joins TRBV11-1 to TRBJ2-3, with a tentative D call TRBD2 (6 bases). Looked up from germline, CDR1 is SGHAT and CDR2 is FQDESV (reference sequence). There are 15 residues in the CDR3. The CDR3 spells CASRLAEFSTDTQYF. CDR3 bases: TGTGCCAGCAGGTTAGCGGAGTTTAGCACAGATACGCAGTATTTT.

This rearrangement joins TRBV30 to TRBJ2-7; 13 nucleotides line up with TRBD2. Germline loops: CDR1 GTSNPN, CDR2 SVGIG (reference sequence). The CDR3 runs 17 residues. Losses at the gene ends were 3 bases for V and 0 bases for J; bases not matched to a gene: 8. Here the CDR3 reads CAWSGGTSGTFSYEQYF. DNA for the CDR3: TGTGCCTGGAGCGGCGGGACTAGCGGGACTTTCTCCTACGAGCAGTACTTC.

The V call is TRBV4-1, the J call TRBJ1-2; 7 nucleotides align to TRBD1. This CDR3 has 15 amino acids. CDR1 is MGHRA, CDR2 YSYEKL, per germline. The ends lost 4 bases at V and 4 bases at J; junction bases unmatched: 9. Written as DNA, the CDR3 is TGCGCCAGCAGCCCAGGGGACAGTAAAGGCTATGGCTACACCTTC. Its translation is CASSPGDSKGYGYTF.

V gene TRBV13 combines with J gene TRBJ2-7; TRBD1 aligns across 7 bases. This CDR3 region has 15 residues. CDR1 PRHDT and CDR2 FYEKMQ come from the germline V gene (reference sequence). Trimming took 5 bases from V and 1 from J; bases not matched to a gene: 8. The CDR3 bases are TGTGCCAGCAGCAGGCGACAGGGCCCTTCCTACGAGCAGTACTTC. It is translated as CASSRRQGPSYEQYF.